This TCR beta chain comes out of a study of blood T cell repertoires in COVID-19. Study-level background: Nucleic acid was either cDNA or gDNA, and it came from T cells, B-cell-depleted T cells, or PBMCs.

Source study methods: Nucleated cell counts were estimated from reference gene primer amplification. Produced via immunoSEQ multiplex PCR; TCRdb's table is partial and in-frame only. Clonal size and the V and J genes are those of that table, whereas D and trimming came from the DNA. The profile covers approximately 290,000 clones, with 89% appearing a single time and around 13% taken by the ten largest. Germline CDR1 is SGDLS and CDR2 is YYNGEE. CDR3 length equals 16 residues. V dropped 4 bases and J dropped 2; count of bases not matched to a gene: 9. This clone has just one count. The chain uses TRBV9 and TRBJ2-1, with 7 positions matching TRBD2. The sequence came from a woman in her sixties with acute or convalescent COVID-19. The sample taken for sequencing was peripheral blood. CDR3 amino acids: CASSPSPAGAYNEQFF. DNA of the CDR3: TGTGCCAGCAGCCCATCCCCGGCGGGAGCCTACAATGAGCAGTTCTTC.